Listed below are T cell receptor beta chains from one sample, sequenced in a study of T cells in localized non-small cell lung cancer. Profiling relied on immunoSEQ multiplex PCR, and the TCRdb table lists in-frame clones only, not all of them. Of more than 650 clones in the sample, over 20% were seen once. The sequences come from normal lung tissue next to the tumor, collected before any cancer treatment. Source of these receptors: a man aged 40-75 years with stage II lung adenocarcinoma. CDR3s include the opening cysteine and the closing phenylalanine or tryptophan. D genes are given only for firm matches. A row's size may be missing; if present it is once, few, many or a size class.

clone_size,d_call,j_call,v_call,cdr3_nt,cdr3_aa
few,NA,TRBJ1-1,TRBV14,TGTGCCAGCAGCCAACAGGGGAACACTGAAGCTTTCTTT,CASSQQGNTEAFF
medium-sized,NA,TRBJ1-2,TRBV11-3,TGTGCCAGCAGCCTCTCCCCCATCGAAGACTATGGCTACACCTTC,CASSLSPIEDYGYTF
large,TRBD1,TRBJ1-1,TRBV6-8,TGTGCCAGCAGTTACCGTGGGACAGGAAGTGGCACTGAAGCTTTCTTT,CASSYRGTGSGTEAFF
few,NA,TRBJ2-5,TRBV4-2,TGTGCCAGCAGCCAAGAGAGGGGTGCTGGCGGGCTGATCCAGGGGTCAGAGACCCAGTACTTC,CASSQERGAGGLIQGSETQYF
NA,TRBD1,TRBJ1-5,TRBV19,TGTGCCAGTAGTAGGGACAGGAACGGGCCCCAGCATTTT,CASSRDRNGPQHF
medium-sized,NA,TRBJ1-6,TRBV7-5,TGTGCCAGCAGCCCCTCCGGAGGGACCCATTCACCCCTCCACTTT,CASSPSGGTHSPLHF
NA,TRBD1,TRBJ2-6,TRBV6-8,TGTGCCAGCAGTGGGGGGACAGGGGGCTCTGGGGCCAACGTCCTGACTTTC,CASSGGTGGSGANVLTF
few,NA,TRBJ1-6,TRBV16,TGTGCCAGCAGCCCCCAAAATCGGCAAAATTCACCCCTCCACTTT,CASSPQNRQNSPLHF
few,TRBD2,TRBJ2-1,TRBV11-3,TGTGCCAGCAGCACCAGCAGGGGCTTGGCTAGCGGGAGGGAGCAGTTCTTC,CASSTSRGLASGREQFF
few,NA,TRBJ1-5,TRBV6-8,TGTGCCAGCAGTCCTGTTGGCAGGTTGAACAATCAGCCCCAGCATTTT,CASSPVGRLNNQPQHF
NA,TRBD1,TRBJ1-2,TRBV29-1,TGCAGCGTTGATCAGGGGGCGGGAGGCTACACCTTC,CSVDQGAGGYTF
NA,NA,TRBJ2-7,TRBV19,TGTGCCAGTAGTCCTTACGGGGGTGTACGCTACGAGCAGTACTTC,CASSPYGGVRYEQYF
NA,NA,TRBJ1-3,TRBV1,TGCGCCAGCAGCCAAGCGAGTGACAGGGGGGTTGGAAACACCATATATTTT,CASSQASDRGVGNTIYF
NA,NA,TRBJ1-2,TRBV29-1,TGCAGCGTTGCCGGGACGGAAGCGATCGGCTACACCTTC,CSVAGTEAIGYTF
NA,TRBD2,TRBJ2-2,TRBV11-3,TGTGCCAGCAACCCCGCTAGCGGGAAGGTCGGGGAGCTGTTTTTT,CASNPASGKVGELFF
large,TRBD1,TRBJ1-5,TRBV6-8,TGTGCCAGCAGCGTGGGACAGACTAGCAATCAGCCCCAGCATTTT,CASSVGQTSNQPQHF
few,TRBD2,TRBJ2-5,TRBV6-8,TGTGCCAGCACTCTTGATGGACTAGGCGGAGAGACCCAGTACTTC,CASTLDGLGGETQYF
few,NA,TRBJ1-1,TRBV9,TGTGCCAGCAGCGTAGTGGTCAACCAGAACACTGAAGCTTTCTTT,CASSVVVNQNTEAFF
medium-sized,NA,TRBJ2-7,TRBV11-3,TGTGCCAGCAGCTTATGGACTTTGGCTGACGAGCAGTACTTC,CASSLWTLADEQYF
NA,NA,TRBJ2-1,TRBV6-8,TGTGCCAGCAGTTACTCGCCAGGACTCTACAATGAGCAGTTCTTC,CASSYSPGLYNEQFF
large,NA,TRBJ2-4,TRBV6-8,TGTGCCAGCGATCCGGAGCTGTTAAACATTCAGTACTTC,CASDPELLNIQYF
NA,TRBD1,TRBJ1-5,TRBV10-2,TGCGCCAGCACCGGACAGGACACTAGCAATCAGCCCCAGCATTTT,CASTGQDTSNQPQHF
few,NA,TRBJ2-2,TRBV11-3,TGTGCCAGCGTACCCGGGACTTACAACACCGGGGAGCTGTTTTTT,CASVPGTYNTGELFF
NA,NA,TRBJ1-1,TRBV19,TGTGCCAGTAGTATTATAGGGGGGAACACTGAAGCTTTCTTT,CASSIIGGNTEAFF
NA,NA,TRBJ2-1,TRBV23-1,TGCGCCAGCAGCTTCGGGGGCATCAATGAGCAGTTCTTC,CASSFGGINEQFF
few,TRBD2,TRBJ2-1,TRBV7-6,TGTGCCAGCAGCTTGAACGAGCTAGCGGGGGGGCGGAACAATGAGCAGTTCTTC,CASSLNELAGGRNNEQFF
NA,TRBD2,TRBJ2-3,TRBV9,TGTGCCAGCAGCGTAGGCAGCGGGGGGGCATATACGCAGTATTTT,CASSVGSGGAYTQYF
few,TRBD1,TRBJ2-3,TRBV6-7,TGTGCCAGCAGTTTACAGGGGGTCCTCACAGATACGCAGTATTTT,CASSLQGVLTDTQYF
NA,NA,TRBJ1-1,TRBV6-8,TGTGCCAGCAGTACCTGGAAGGGGAGAAATGAAGCTTTCTTT,CASSTWKGRNEAFF
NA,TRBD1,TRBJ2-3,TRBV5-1,TGCGCCAGCAGCTTGTGGCAGGGGGAATCAGATACGCAGTATTTT,CASSLWQGESDTQYF
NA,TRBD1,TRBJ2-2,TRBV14,TGTGCCAGCAGCCAAGAGTGGACAGGGGGCACCGGGGAGCTGTTTTTT,CASSQEWTGGTGELFF
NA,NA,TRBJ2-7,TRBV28,TGTGCCAGCAGTTTCCAGTCGTACGAGCAGTACTTC,CASSFQSYEQYF
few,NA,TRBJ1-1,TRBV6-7,TGTGCCAGCAACCAGGGGTCTGAAGCTTTCTTT,CASNQGSEAFF
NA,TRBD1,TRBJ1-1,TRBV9,TGTGCCAGCAGTGCGCAGGGGGTATCTGAAGCTTTCTTT,CASSAQGVSEAFF
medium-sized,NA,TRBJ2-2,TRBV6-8,TGTGCCAGCAGTCTGGGCACCGGGGAGCTGTTTTTT,CASSLGTGELFF
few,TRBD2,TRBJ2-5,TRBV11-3,TGTGCTAGCAGCTATGGACTAGCGGGAGCCCGCCAAGAGACCCAGTACTTC,CASSYGLAGARQETQYF
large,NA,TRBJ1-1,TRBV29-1,TGCAGCGTTCGGATTTTTGGGACTGAAGCTTTCTTT,CSVRIFGTEAFF
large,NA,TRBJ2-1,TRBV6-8,TGTGCCAGCACCGTAGCGACTGCGGGTGAGCAGTTCTTC,CASTVATAGEQFF
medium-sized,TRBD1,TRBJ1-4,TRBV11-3,TGTGCCAGCAGCTGGACAGGGGGCGCGGCCAATGAAAAACTGTTTTTT,CASSWTGGAANEKLFF
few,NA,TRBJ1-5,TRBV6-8,TGTGCCAGCAGCACCCCCGGGGGCCGACAGCCCCAGCATTTT,CASSTPGGRQPQHF
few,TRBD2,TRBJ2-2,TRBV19,TGTGCCAGTAGGCGACTAGCGGGAGACACCGGGGAGCTGTTTTTT,CASRRLAGDTGELFF